The 18 T cell receptor beta chains below were found in one sample sequenced in a study of prognosis after radiotherapy for stage I lung cancer. The authors amplified TCR beta CDR3 from genomic DNA using two-round multiplex PCR. Round one of PCR was performed, and it used primers specific to each TRBV and TRBJ gene. TCRdb reanalysed the multiplex PCR reads using MiXCR and keeps one entry per CDR3 protein. In the table there are 38,000 or so distinct CDR3 sequences, roughly a quarter of which are singletons. The sample was PBMCs, taken before or after stereotactic body radiation therapy (not recorded which). The receptor source for this set is a donor over 45 with non-small cell lung cancer.

In its sample, this clonotype was seen many times. The genes are TRBV27 and TRBJ2-7; 7 bases map to TRBD1. The CDR3 sequence is 13 residues long. V lost 6 bases and J lost 6; bases outside the gene matches: 8. CDR1 and CDR2 from the germline V gene are MNHEY and SMNVEV (reference sequence). CDR3 protein: CASRRGGLAEQYF. Here the CDR3 DNA reads TGTGCCAGCAGGAGAGGGGGCCTCGCCGAGCAGTACTTC.

This clonotype has ten or more counts. This chain connects TRBV5-1 to TRBJ2-7; D tentatively fits TRBD1 or TRBD2 (5 bases each). The CDR3 extends over 14 amino acids. The germline V and J ends were trimmed by 4 bases and 3 bases, with 14 bases remaining between them. Germline V gene data show CDR1 as SGHRS and CDR2 as YFSETQ. DNA of the CDR3: TGCGCCAGCAGCCTCTCGGGGCCCCGCTACGAGCAGTACTTC. As protein: CASSLSGPRYEQYF.

This clonotype has a count of ten or more. The chain recombines TRBV4-1 with TRBJ2-7; D may be TRBD2 (6 bases). The CDR3 loop spans 15 amino acids. From germline, CDR1 is MGHRA and CDR2 YSYEKL. Deletions cut 0 bases from V and 3 bases from J, with 12 bases between. The CDR3 DNA sequence: TGCGCCAGCAGCCAAGATAGGAACGGGGGCTACGAGCAGTACTTC. The encoded protein is CASSQDRNGGYEQYF.

This clonotype was seen only a few times. The chain has TRBV5-4 and TRBJ2-7, with D perhaps TRBD2 (6 bases). The CDR3 totals 19 residues. V shed 0 bases and J shed 4 bases, with 26 bases lying between them. Germline V lookup: CDR1 SGHNT, CDR2 YYREEE (reference sequence). The CDR3 loop reads CASSLAGPRAGSREYEQYF. DNA for the CDR3: TGTGCCAGCAGCTTGGCCGGCCCCAGGGCTGGCTCGCGGGAATACGAGCAGTACTTC.

In its sample, this clonotype was seen many times. J is TRBJ1-6 and V is TRBV19; D not certain. Trimming left V 1 base short and J 5 bases short, with 18 bases between. The CDR3 covers 18 residues. Germline values: CDR1 LNHDA, CDR2 SQIVND (reference sequence). The CDR3 loop reads CASSIGEGGGFHNSPLHF. The CDR3 DNA is TGTGCCAGTAGTATAGGGGAGGGTGGCGGTTTTCATAATTCACCCCTCCACTTT.

In this sample, this clonotype turned up many times. This chain links TRBV30 with TRBJ2-5; weak D call: TRBD2 (7 bases). With 3 bases removed from V and 3 bases from J, the gap between germline ends came to 17 bases. The CDR3 is 15 residues long. Germline-derived CDR1 and CDR2 are GTSNPN and SVGIG (reference sequence). The CDR3 loop is CAWSLGAGAEETQYF. The CDR3 DNA reads as TGTGCCTGGAGCCTAGGGGCGGGGGCGGAAGAGACCCAGTACTTC. The full variable domain, in which reference TRBV30 and TRBJ2-5 provide the parts outside the CDR3, is SQTIHQWPATLVQPVGSPLSLECTVEGTSNPNLYWYRQAAGRGLQLLFYSVGIGQISSEVPQNLSASRPQDRQFILSSKKLLLSDSGFYLCAWSLGAGAEETQYFGPGTRLLVL.

This clonotype was detected ten times or more. This sequence joins TRBV19 and TRBJ1-2; 9 bases are shared with TRBD1. The CDR3 consists of 17 residues. Germline V gene data show CDR1 as LNHDA and CDR2 as SQIVND (reference sequence). The junction had 9 bases not matched to a gene; V was cut back by 3 bases and J by 1 base. The CDR3 DNA sequence: TGTGCCAGTAGTATCCTCGGGACAGGGAGAAGTAACTATGGCTACACCTTC. Amino acids: CASSILGTGRSNYGYTF.

This clonotype was counted at least ten times. This chain uses TRBV6-1 with TRBJ2-1; 8 bases line up with TRBD2. Trimming at V came to 8 bases and at J to 4 bases, leaving 4 bases not matched to a gene. The length of the CDR3 is 13 residues. CDR1 MNHNS and CDR2 SASEGT come from the germline V gene. Here the CDR3 DNA reads TGTGCCAGCTCCGGGGGGGTTTACAATGAGCAGTTCTTC. Protein sequence: CASSGGVYNEQFF.

Many counts were recorded for this clonotype. The chain combines TRBV29-1 with TRBJ1-5, with D possibly matching TRBD1 (5 bases). V lost 4 bases, J lost 3 bases, and 13 bases lay in between. CDR1 and CDR2 from the germline V gene are SQVTM and ANQGSEA. CDR3 length: 14 residues. In DNA form, the CDR3 reads TGCAGCGTTGCCGACGGGGGGGACAATCAGCCCCAGCATTTT. Encoded protein: CSVADGGDNQPQHF.

This clonotype was picked up a small number of times. This chain links TRBV20-1 with TRBJ2-2; D is possibly TRBD2 (5 bases). Germline lookup yields CDR1 DFQATT and CDR2 SNEGSKA (reference sequence). The V gene lost 6 bases and the J gene lost 5 bases, with 13 bases spanning the gap. The CDR3 has 13 amino acids. The DNA for the CDR3 is TGCAGTGCCGCCTGGTCGGGGACCGGGGAGCTGTTTTTT. It codes for CSAAWSGTGELFF.

This clonotype has at least ten counts. Here the CDR3 DNA reads TGCGCCACCAGAGCGGGACAGGGAGATTCACCCCTCCACTTT. It specifies CATRAGQGDSPLHF. The chain links TRBV5-1 to TRBJ1-6; 9 bases match TRBD1. The CDR3 spans 14 residues. The V and J ends lost 9 bases and 8 bases, in that order; junction bases with no gene match: 9. Germline CDR1 is SGHRS and CDR2 is YFSETQ.

Ten or more counts support this clonotype. The V call is TRBV7-2, the J call TRBJ2-7; D could derive from TRBD1 or TRBD2 (6 bases each). The CDR3 covers 15 residues. Germline values: CDR1 SGHTA, CDR2 FQGNSA. The V end lost 3 bases, the J end lost 0 bases, and 12 bases lay between the germline ends. CDR3: CASSFGGLYSYEQYF. CDR3 coding DNA: TGTGCCAGCAGCTTCGGGGGCCTCTACTCCTACGAGCAGTACTTC.

This clonotype has a count of ten or more. The chain carries TRBV4-2 and TRBJ2-6; TRBD1 matches at 7 bases. Per germline, CDR1 LGHNA and CDR2 YNFKEQ. V shed 9 bases and J 0 bases; nucleotides not matched to a gene: 5. This CDR3 is built from 15 residues. The CDR3 nucleotides are TGTGCCAGTGGGGACAGAAGCTCTGGGGCCAACGTCCTGACTTTC. Protein product: CASGDRSSGANVLTF.

This clonotype was seen many times. This chain joins TRBV6-1 and TRBJ2-7, with D unresolved. The CDR3 is 13 amino acids. Germline assignment: CDR1 MNHNS and CDR2 SASEGT. Trimming shortened V by 6 bases and J by 0 bases, and 9 bases separated the two germline ends. The CDR3 reads CASSVVSSYEQYF. In DNA, the CDR3 is TGTGCCAGCAGCGTAGTTAGCTCCTACGAGCAGTACTTC.

A word on this clonotype: A far larger clone lies a single base away; this is likely a read error. The chain employs TRBV6-2 or TRBV6-3 and TRBJ2-2; 10 nucleotides match TRBD1. Germline lookup yields CDR1 MNHEY and CDR2 SVGEGT. J lost 5 bases, V lost 5 bases, and 5 bases had no gene match. The CDR3 contains 15 residues. CDR3 in DNA: TGTGCCAGCAGTCGACAGGGGGCGTGGACCGGGGAGCTGTTTTTT. This encodes CASSRQGAWTGELFF.

This clonotype was counted many times. The J gene is TRBJ1-2, the V gene TRBV20-1; D is perhaps TRBD1 (5 bases). The CDR3 runs 14 residues. Germline values: CDR1 DFQATT, CDR2 SNEGSKA (reference sequence). V lost 2 bases to trimming and J lost 5 bases, with 15 bases between them. The CDR3 region is CSARTGTAKYGYTF. The CDR3, as DNA: TGCAGTGCTAGAACCGGGACCGCCAAGTATGGCTACACCTTC.

The sample holds many counts of this clonotype. The V call is TRBV7-9, the J call TRBJ2-3; TRBD2 agrees at 11 bases. V trimming: 5 bases; J trimming: 5 bases; junction bases outside the gene matches: 6. Germline CDR1 is SEHNR and CDR2 is FQNEAQ (reference sequence). CDR3 size: 15 residues. Here the CDR3 reads CASSPTSGKLDTQYF. The CDR3 nucleotides read TGTGCCAGCAGCCCGACTAGCGGGAAGCTAGATACGCAGTATTTT. Together with reference TRBV7-9 and TRBJ2-3, the CDR3 gives the full variable domain: DTGVSQNPRHKITKRGQNVTFRCDPISEHNRLYWYRQTLGQGPEFLTYFQNEAQLEKSRLLSDRFSAERPKGSFSTLEIQRTEQGDSAMYLCASSPTSGKLDTQYFGPGTRLTVL.

This clonotype showed up many times. V is TRBV12-3 or TRBV12-4 and J is TRBJ1-2; 8 nucleotides align to TRBD1. This CDR3 spans 14 amino acids. V lost 5 bases and J lost 6; bases outside the gene matches: 8. CDR3 in amino acids: CASSLRGQVHGYTF. CDR3 DNA: TGTGCCAGCAGTCTTCGGGGACAGGTCCATGGCTACACCTTC.